The clone carrying this T cell receptor beta chain was counted between two and nine times. Its antigen is still unknown. 60 Vbeta and 13 Jbeta primers were used in PCR. Here immunoSEQ multiplex PCR was the method, and the copy in TCRdb shows in-frame clones only, minus some. The sample lists about 99,000 clones; around 77% were seen once. The data were obtained in a study of cytomegalovirus exposure and HLA in healthy donors. The study, taken as a whole, reports: Cytomegalovirus association was listed for 164 TCR beta chains. Later on, a genetic analysis was performed. It linked a missense variant in DCLRE1C with V- and J-gene trimming of TCR beta. The presence/absence work took it that sequencing depth was about the same across donors.

Trimming took off 1 base at V and 7 bases at J, with 14 bases between the two ends. The CDR3 consists of 14 residues. Germline V gene sequence: CDR1 KGHSH, CDR2 LQKENI. This rearrangement joins TRBV18 to TRBJ2-7, with D possibly being TRBD2 (5 bases). This TCR was recovered from a man between 40 and 49 years old in good health and CMV-seronegative. The sequenced material came from PBMCs. This CDR3 is CASSPQRTLGEQYF. DNA for the CDR3: TGTGCCAGCTCACCACAGCGGACCCTCGGAGAGCAGTACTTC.